This T cell receptor beta chain was sequenced in a study of siplizumab effects on memory and regulatory T cells. Points from the study as a whole: Suppression by proliferating Tregs derived from siplizumab cultures was not verified.

The CDR3 has 17 amino acids. The germline V gene has CDR1 SGHAT and CDR2 FQNNGV. V lost 6 bases and J lost 3; bases outside the gene matches: 12. Measured with immunoSEQ multiplex PCR; TCRdb has only the in-frame clones, and not every one. The data show fewer than 100,000 clones, nearly 95% seen once. Of note for this clone: No antigen is known for it.

Sequencing input: non-Treg CD4+ T cells sorted from blood. The genes are TRBV11-2 and TRBJ2-3; 10 nucleotides agree with TRBD2. The sequence was collected from a human donor in good health. The CDR3 here is CASRRELAGVQTDTQYF. For the CDR3, the DNA is TGTGCCAGCAGGAGGGAGCTAGCGGGGGTCCAAACAGATACGCAGTATTTT.